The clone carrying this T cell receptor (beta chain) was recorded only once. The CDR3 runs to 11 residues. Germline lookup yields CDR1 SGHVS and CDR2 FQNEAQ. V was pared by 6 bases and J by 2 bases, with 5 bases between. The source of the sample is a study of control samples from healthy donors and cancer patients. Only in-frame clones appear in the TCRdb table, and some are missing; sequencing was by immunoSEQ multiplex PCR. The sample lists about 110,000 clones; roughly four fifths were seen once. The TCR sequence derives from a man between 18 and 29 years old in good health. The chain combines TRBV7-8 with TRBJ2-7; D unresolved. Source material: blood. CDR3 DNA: TGTGCCAGCAGTCCCACCTACGAGCAGTACTTC. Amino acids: CASSPTYEQYF.